This T cell receptor (beta chain) was observed in a study of OX40 agonist ivuxolimab in advanced cancers. At cycle 4 day 1, cycle 7 day 1, and baseline, blood was sampled. Profiled with immunoSEQ multiplex PCR; TCRdb holds only in-frame clones, not every one. The sample yields about 28,000 clones, roughly 86% seen once. The CDR3 runs to 15 residues. The V and J ends lost 5 bases and 4 bases respectively, with 15 bases between them. CDR1 SGHTA and CDR2 FQGNSA come from the germline V gene. This clone is a singleton in its sample. The V and J genes are TRBV7-2 and TRBJ2-1, with D perhaps being TRBD1 or TRBD2 (6 bases each). This receptor was identified in an adult with an advanced solid tumor such as melanoma, head and neck, liver or kidney cancer. The material was CD4+ or CD8+ T cells sorted from blood, obtained in a trial of the OX40 agonist ivuxolimab. The CDR3 here is CASSPGGGLYNEQFF. The DNA of the CDR3 is TGTGCCAGCAGCCCAGGAGGGGGACTTTACAATGAGCAGTTCTTC.